This record looks at one TCR beta chain sequence and its context. The sample comes from a study of blood T cell repertoires in COVID-19. Cohort assignment relied on participant-reported clinical history. Clones were read by immunoSEQ multiplex PCR, and TCRdb kept only the in-frame ones, dropping some. The data contain 400,000 or so clones, 85% to 90% of them singletons. Germline CDR1 and CDR2: SNHLY and FYNNEI. This CDR3 has 17 amino acids. V was pared by 7 bases and J by 2 bases, with 15 bases of the junction left unmatched. The V call is TRBV2, the J call TRBJ2-3; TRBD1 matches at 7 bases. This receptor was obtained from a young man who had recovered from COVID-19. The sequencing sample was made of PBMCs or T cells enriched from blood (not recorded which). CDR3 in amino acids: CASTPRGQRISTDTQYF. The CDR3 bases are TGTGCCAGCACTCCCCGGGGACAGAGAATTTCCACAGATACGCAGTATTTT.